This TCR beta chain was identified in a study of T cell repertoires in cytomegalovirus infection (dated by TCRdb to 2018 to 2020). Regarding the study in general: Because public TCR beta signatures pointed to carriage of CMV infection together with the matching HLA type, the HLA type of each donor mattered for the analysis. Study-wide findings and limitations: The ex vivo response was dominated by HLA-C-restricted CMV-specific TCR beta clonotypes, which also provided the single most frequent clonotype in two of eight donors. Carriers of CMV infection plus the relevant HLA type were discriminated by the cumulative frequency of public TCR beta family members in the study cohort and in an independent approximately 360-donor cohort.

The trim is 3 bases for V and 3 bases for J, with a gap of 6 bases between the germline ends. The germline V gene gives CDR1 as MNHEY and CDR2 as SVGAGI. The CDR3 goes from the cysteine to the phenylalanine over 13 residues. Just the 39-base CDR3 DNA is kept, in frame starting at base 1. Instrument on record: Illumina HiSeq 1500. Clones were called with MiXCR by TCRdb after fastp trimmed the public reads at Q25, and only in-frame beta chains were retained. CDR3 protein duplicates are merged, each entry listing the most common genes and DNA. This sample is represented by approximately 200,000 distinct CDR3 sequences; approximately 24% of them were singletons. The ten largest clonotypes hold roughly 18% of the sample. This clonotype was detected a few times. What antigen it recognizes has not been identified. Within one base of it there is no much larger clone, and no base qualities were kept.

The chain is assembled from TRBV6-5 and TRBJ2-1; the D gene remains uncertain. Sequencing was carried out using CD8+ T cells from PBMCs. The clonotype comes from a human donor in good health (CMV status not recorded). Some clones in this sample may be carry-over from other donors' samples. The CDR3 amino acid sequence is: CASSYGDYNEQFF. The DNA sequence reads TGTGCCAGCAGTTATGGGGACTACAATGAGCAGTTCTTC.